The subject of this entry is one T cell receptor (beta chain). Its antigen remains unknown. The data were obtained in a study of T cell responses to AZD1222 COVID-19 vaccine. Notes on the study in general: Donors were chiefly white British, with a greater number of females, and clonal diversity was perhaps underestimated. After two AZD1222 doses, spike-specific TCR breadth and depth rose versus day 0. Researchers took repertoire samples only after the peak T cell response had come. CD4 TCRs covered the whole spike, strongest at regions 160-218 and 743-854.

Data came from immunoSEQ multiplex PCR; TCRdb stores just in-frame clones and leaves some out. The sample lists roughly 86,000 clones; roughly 85% were seen once. Trimming took 4 bases from V and 3 from J, leaving 10 bases between them. The CDR3 totals 14 residues. Per germline, CDR1 SGHRS and CDR2 YFSETQ. Specimen: peripheral blood, collected 28 days after the second AZD1222 dose. This chain links TRBV5-1 with TRBJ2-2, with D tentatively TRBD2 (6 bases). The clonotype comes from an adult who received the AZD1222 COVID-19 vaccine. CDR3 protein: CASSPGLYTGELFF. DNA of the CDR3: TGCGCCAGCAGCCCGGGACTGTACACCGGGGAGCTGTTTTTT.